One sample yielded the 19 T cell receptor delta chains listed below, sequenced in a study of Vδ1+ human thymocytes. Overall study findings and caveats: Thymic TRG and TRD repertoires appeared highly polyclonal, with Gaussian CDR3 length distributions.

The template was reverse-transcribed extracted RNA. Pooled V-gene forward primers with one constant-region reverse primer generated the CDR3 amplicons by multiplex PCR. TCRdb reanalysed the multiplex PCR reads via CATT. This sample has 70,000 or so delta-chain clones; 30% to 45% occur once, and the top ten carry roughly 0.26%. Their antigens remain unidentified. The sequencing sample was made of Vdelta1+ gamma-delta thymocytes from the thymus. Subset in this sample: FACS-sorted CD3+ TCRalphabeta- TCRVdelta1+ TCRVdelta2- thymocytes. The receptors were gathered from a boy in the first two years of life who had congenital heart surgery.

This chain joins TRDV1 and TRDJ1, with TRDD3 matching over 9 bases. Germline loops: CDR1 TSWWSYY, CDR2 QGS. The CDR3 contains 21 residues. V lost 0 bases and J lost 0; bases outside the gene matches: 17. The CDR3 DNA follows: TGTGCTCTTGGGGAACTCCTCAAAACCGACCCACTGGGGGACGACACCGATAAACTCATCTTT. Protein product: CALGELLKTDPLGDDTDKLIF.

The chain employs TRDV1 and TRDJ1; 10 bases are a match to TRDD3. Unmatched junction bases numbered 21, after V lost 2 bases and J lost 0 bases. The germline gives CDR1 TSWWSYY, CDR2 QGS. CDR3 length equals 22 residues. For the CDR3, the DNA is TGTGCTCTTGGGGAAGAAACCTTCCCCATACTGGGGGATTCGTTGTACACCGATAAACTCATCTTT. It yields the protein CALGEETFPILGDSLYTDKLIF.

This clone came up a few times. The chain employs TRDV1 and TRDJ1; 11 nucleotides line up with TRDD3. The germline gives CDR1 TSWWSYY, CDR2 QGS. The length of the CDR3 is 22 residues. The junction had 24 bases not matched to a gene; V was cut back by 3 bases and J by 3 bases. CDR3 region: CALGDLILNSYWGIVDADKLIF. The CDR3 region has the DNA TGTGCTCTTGGGGACCTGATTCTAAACTCGTACTGGGGGATAGTGGATGCCGATAAACTCATCTTT.

This clone has more than one count but fewer than ten. The J gene is TRDJ1, the V gene TRDV1; the D gene is possibly TRDD2 (5 bases). V lost 0 bases and J 0 bases, leaving 8 bases between the germline ends. The CDR3 is 15 amino acids. Per germline, CDR1 TSWWSYY and CDR2 QGS. For the CDR3, the DNA is TGTGCTCTTGGGGAACTTTCCTCGTACACCGATAAACTCATCTTT. This sequence encodes CALGELSSYTDKLIF.

A few counts support this clone. The rearrangement joins TRDV1 to TRDJ1, with TRDD3 matching 7 bases. Looked up from germline, CDR1 is TSWWSYY and CDR2 is QGS. The CDR3 is 16 amino acids. Trimming at V came to 2 bases and at J to 0 bases, leaving 6 bases not matched to a gene. CDR3 sequence reads: CALGEFWGSNTDKLIF. Written as DNA, the CDR3 is TGTGCTCTTGGGGAATTCTGGGGGTCCAACACCGATAAACTCATCTTT.

The J gene is TRDJ1, the V gene TRDV1; D might be TRDD3 (5 bases). Germline CDR1 TSWWSYY, CDR2 QGS. The CDR3 sequence is 14 residues long. V shed 2 bases and J shed 6 bases, with 13 bases lying between them. The CDR3 nucleotides are TGTGCTCTTGGGGAATATCAGGGATCCCATAAACTCATCTTT. Translating gives CALGEYQGSHKLIF.

J is TRDJ1 and V is TRDV1; 8 nucleotides agree with TRDD3. V shed 9 bases, J shed 1 base, and the junction held 13 bases outside the gene matches. The CDR3 sequence is 16 residues long. Germline-derived CDR1 and CDR2 are TSWWSYY and QGS. Written as DNA, the CDR3 is TGTGCTCTGCGTGGCGGGGCTGGGGGAGGCACCGATAAACTCATCTTT. Its protein is CALRGGAGGGTDKLIF.

The sample holds a few counts of this clone. The chain links TRDV1 to TRDJ1; TRDD3 aligns across 9 bases. Germline CDR1 is TSWWSYY and CDR2 is QGS. The CDR3 has 21 amino acids. V was clipped by 4 bases and J by 0 bases; unmatched bases: 21. CDR3: CALGGAPHLHTGGPYTDKLIF. As DNA, the CDR3 is TGTGCTCTTGGGGGAGCTCCCCATCTACATACTGGGGGACCCTACACCGATAAACTCATCTTT.

In this sample, this clone turned up a few times. The gene calls are TRDV1 and TRDJ1; 9 nucleotides line up with TRDD3. The V and J ends lost 9 bases and 1 base, in that order; junction bases with no gene match: 15. The CDR3 runs 17 residues. In germline, CDR1 is TSWWSYY, CDR2 QGS. The CDR3 region has the DNA TGTGCTCTAGGTCACGTCGGGGGATACAAGGGCACCGATAAACTCATCTTT. This gives the protein CALGHVGGYKGTDKLIF.

V gene TRDV1 combines with J gene TRDJ1, with a weak D call TRDD3 (5 bases). The germline V gene has CDR1 TSWWSYY and CDR2 QGS. The CDR3 spans 17 residues. The germline V and J ends were trimmed by 3 bases and 2 bases, with 19 bases remaining between them. This CDR3 is CALGDRFPRGGTDKLIF. The CDR3 region has the DNA TGTGCTCTTGGGGACCGTTTCCCCAGAGGGGGGACCGATAAACTCATCTTT.

The chain couples TRDV1 to TRDJ1, with 13 nucleotides matching TRDD3. This CDR3 comprises 18 residues. The J segment lost 3 bases and the V segment lost 1 base, leaving 8 bases of the junction unmatched. Germline loops: CDR1 TSWWSYY, CDR2 QGS. CDR3 sequence reads: CALGEPKLGDTQSDKLIF. CDR3 nucleotides: TGTGCTCTTGGGGAACCCAAACTGGGGGATACGCAGTCCGATAAACTCATCTTT.

The chain uses TRDV1 and TRDJ1; 10 nucleotides agree with TRDD3. Germline V CDR1 and CDR2: TSWWSYY, QGS. The CDR3 has 22 residues. The V segment lost 0 bases and the J segment 0 bases; nucleotides outside the gene matches: 19. The CDR3 region is CALGELKAFPTGGWWYTDKLIF. In DNA, the CDR3 is TGTGCTCTTGGGGAACTGAAGGCCTTCCCTACTGGGGGATGGTGGTACACCGATAAACTCATCTTT.

The J gene is TRDJ1, the V gene TRDV1; TRDD3 agrees at 10 bases. The CDR3 runs 21 residues. Looked up from germline, CDR1 is TSWWSYY and CDR2 is QGS. Unmatched junction bases numbered 23, after V lost 0 bases and J lost 7 bases. This CDR3 reads CALGELRPSHPLGDYSVKLIF. The CDR3 DNA reads TGTGCTCTTGGGGAACTTCGGCCTTCCCATCCACTGGGGGATTATTCCGTTAAACTCATCTTT.

The sample holds a few counts of this clone. The chain couples TRDV1 to TRDJ1, with 8 nucleotides matching TRDD2. The length of the CDR3 is 18 residues. In germline, CDR1 is TSWWSYY, CDR2 QGS. V shed 0 bases, J shed 4 bases, and the junction held 13 bases outside the gene matches. The CDR3 nucleotides read TGTGCTCTTGGGGAACTACGTCCTTCCTATTGTGGAAACGATAAACTCATCTTT. Encoded protein: CALGELRPSYCGNDKLIF.

J is TRDJ1 and V is TRDV1; D possibly corresponds to TRDD3 (6 bases). Trimming left V 1 base short and J 1 base short, with 22 bases between. CDR1 is TSWWSYY and CDR2 is QGS in the germline V gene. The CDR3 runs to 19 residues. CDR3 in amino acids: CALGERCYFRVLGTDKLIF. For the CDR3, the DNA is TGTGCTCTTGGGGAACGGTGCTACTTTAGGGTACTGGGCACCGATAAACTCATCTTT.

The rearrangement links TRDV1 to TRDJ1; TRDD2 agrees at 7 bases. Germline loops: CDR1 TSWWSYY, CDR2 QGS. The CDR3 is 21 residues long. The V gene end was trimmed by 1 base and the J gene end by 5 bases; junction bases not matched to a gene: 25. This CDR3 reads CALGERWAFLGIGSCLDKLIF. CDR3 nucleotides: TGTGCTCTTGGGGAACGGTGGGCCTTCCTCGGGATCGGATCCTGCTTGGATAAACTCATCTTT.

This chain connects TRDV1 to TRDJ1; the match to TRDD3 covers 7 bases. Germline values: CDR1 TSWWSYY, CDR2 QGS. This CDR3 is 20 amino acids long. The J segment lost 1 base and the V segment lost 3 bases, leaving 20 bases of the junction unmatched. For the CDR3, the DNA is TGTGCTCTTGGGGACTCCCCGTTACTGGGGAAGTCTCGTCTCACCGATAAACTCATCTTT. This translates into CALGDSPLLGKSRLTDKLIF.

This clone qualifies as medium-sized. This specimen includes other DNA sequences encoding the same CDR3. J is TRDJ1 and V is TRDV2; D not resolved. V lost 6 bases and J lost 1, with 2 bases in between. Germline CDR1 and CDR2: GEAIGNYY and EKD. The CDR3 runs 10 residues. The CDR3 protein is CACFTDKLIF. CDR3 coding DNA: TGTGCCTGTTTCACCGATAAACTCATCTTT.

The rearrangement links TRDV1 to TRDJ1; D may be TRDD3 (5 bases). V was trimmed by 3 bases and J by 1 base, leaving 12 bases between them. This CDR3 has 15 amino acids. Germline V gene lookup returns CDR1 TSWWSYY and CDR2 QGS. This CDR3 reads CALGEILLGTDKLIF. In DNA form, the CDR3 reads TGTGCTCTTGGGGAGATACTCCTGGGCACCGATAAACTCATCTTT.